Presented here are 20 T cell receptor beta chains from one specimen sequenced in a study of T cell responses to AZD1222 COVID-19 vaccine. The protocol was immunoSEQ multiplex PCR, while the TCRdb copy is restricted to in-frame clones and leaves out a portion. Among nearly 95,000 clones, almost 90% were seen once, and the ten largest hold over 7.5%. The specimen comprised peripheral blood, sampled on day 0 of AZD1222 vaccination. Receptors were obtained from an adult in good health.

This chain connects TRBV6-5 to TRBJ1-2; 9 nucleotides agree with TRBD1. Germline V lookup: CDR1 MNHEY, CDR2 SVGAGI. The CDR3 is 14 residues long. The V segment lost 5 bases and the J segment 12 bases; nucleotides outside the gene matches: 13. The CDR3 DNA reads as TGTGCCAGCAGTCGGGGGCTTCGGACAGGGGACGACACCTTC. The encoded protein is CASSRGLRTGDDTF.

The chain carries TRBV19 and TRBJ2-1, with TRBD1 matching over 11 bases. From germline, CDR1 is LNHDA and CDR2 SQIVND (reference sequence). CDR3 length: 15 amino acids. Trimming at V came to 1 base and at J to 6 bases, leaving 2 bases not matched to a gene. The CDR3, as DNA: TGTGCCAGTAGTATAGGAGGACAGGGGGCCAATGAGCAGTTCTTC. Translation: CASSIGGQGANEQFF.

This sequence joins TRBV7-3 and TRBJ1-2, with TRBD1 matching 8 bases. The J segment lost 3 bases and the V segment lost 5 bases, leaving 5 bases of the junction unmatched. CDR1 SGHTA and CDR2 FQGTGA come from the germline V gene. The CDR3 contains 14 residues. For the CDR3, the DNA is TGTGCCAGCAGCCCGTCACAGGGGGACTATGGCTACACCTTC. Translation gives CASSPSQGDYGYTF.

CDR3 sequence (DNA): TGTGCCACCAGGGGGATGAACACTGAAGCTTTCTTT. Amino acids: CATRGMNTEAFF. The chain has TRBV19 and TRBJ1-1; 7 bases fit TRBD1. The CDR3 totals 12 residues. The germline gives CDR1 LNHDA, CDR2 SQIVND (reference sequence). V shed 10 bases and J 0 bases; nucleotides not matched to a gene: 2.

The chain couples TRBV5-1 to TRBJ2-7; TRBD1 is a possible D gene (6 bases). The CDR3 is made up of 13 amino acids. V lost 3 bases and J lost 5, with 12 bases in between. In germline, CDR1 is SGHRS, CDR2 YFSETQ. CDR3 residues: CASSSFRGHEQYF. The CDR3 bases are TGCGCCAGCAGCTCATTCAGGGGCCACGAGCAGTACTTC. The whole variable domain, remainder taken from reference TRBV5-1 and TRBJ2-7, is KAGVTQTPRYLIKTRGQQVTLSCSPISGHRSVSWYQQTPGQGLQFLFEYFSETQRNKGNFPGRFSGRQFSNSRSEMNVSTLELGDSALYLCASSSFRGHEQYFGPGTRLTVT.

The gene calls are TRBV3-1 (or the pseudogene TRBV3-2) and TRBJ1-5; TRBD1 matches at 7 bases. This CDR3 region has 18 residues. V gave up 0 bases and J gave up 0 bases; unmatched junction bases: 8. Germline V gene data show CDR1 as LGHDT and CDR2 as YNNKEL (reference sequence). For the CDR3, the DNA is TGTGCCAGCAGCCAAGAGGGGACAGCTGCTTTTAGCAATCAGCCCCAGCATTTT. This translates into CASSQEGTAAFSNQPQHF.

This clone has just one count. V is TRBV5-1 and J is TRBJ2-5, with D perhaps matching TRBD2 (5 bases). The germline CDR1 and CDR2 sequences are SGHRS and YFSETQ. CDR3 length: 14 residues. V lost 0 bases and J 1 base, leaving 7 bases between the germline ends. CDR3 sequence (DNA): TGCGCCAGCAGCTTGGTGGACTTCCAAGAGACCCAGTACTTC. Translating gives CASSLVDFQETQYF.

V usage is TRBV7-2 and J usage is TRBJ1-5; D is ambiguous. Trimming shortened V by 1 base and J by 5 bases, and 12 bases separated the two germline ends. Germline V CDR1 and CDR2: SGHTA, FQGNSA. CDR3 length: 15 residues. The CDR3 bases are TGTGCCAGCAGCTTAGAGGTTAATTATGATCAGCCCCAGCATTTT. This codes for CASSLEVNYDQPQHF.

This chain uses TRBV7-2 with TRBJ2-2; D is unclear. Trimming took 7 bases from V and 0 from J, leaving 9 bases between them. Germline V lookup: CDR1 SGHTA, CDR2 FQGNSA. CDR3 length: 14 amino acids. This CDR3 reads CASNQGPNTGELFF. Here the CDR3 DNA reads TGTGCCAGCAACCAAGGCCCGAACACCGGGGAGCTGTTTTTT.

This rearrangement joins TRBV7-2 to TRBJ2-2; possibly TRBD1 for D (5 bases). The CDR3 length is 14 residues. Trimming removed 5 bases at V and 3 bases at J, with 10 bases between. Germline V gene data show CDR1 as SGHTA and CDR2 as FQGNSA. CDR3 region: CASSPTVDTGELFF. CDR3 DNA sequence: TGTGCCAGCAGCCCGACAGTAGACACCGGGGAGCTGTTTTTT. The whole variable domain, filled in from reference TRBV7-2 and TRBJ2-2, reads GAGVSQSPSNKVTEKGKDVELRCDPISGHTALYWYRQSLGQGLEFLIYFQGNSAPDKSGLPSDRFSAERTGGSVSTLTIQRTQQEDSAVYLCASSPTVDTGELFFGEGSRLTVL.

The J gene is TRBJ1-6, the V gene TRBV12-3 or TRBV12-4; D unclear. The CDR3 has 13 residues. Trimming left V 3 bases short and J 9 bases short, with 9 bases between. The CDR3 protein is CASSFFGGSPLHF. DNA for the CDR3: TGTGCCAGCAGTTTTTTCGGCGGTTCACCCCTCCACTTT.

The chain has TRBV6-5 and TRBJ2-4; TRBD2 agrees at 8 bases. V gave up 6 bases and J gave up 3 bases; unmatched junction bases: 4. The length of the CDR3 is 14 residues. Germline CDR1 MNHEY, CDR2 SVGAGI. The CDR3 protein is CASRNGGVKNIQYF. The CDR3 DNA reads as TGTGCCAGCAGGAACGGGGGGGTCAAAAACATTCAGTACTTC.

V gene TRBV3-1 (or the pseudogene TRBV3-2) combines with J gene TRBJ1-3, with a tentative D call TRBD1 (6 bases). Germline CDR1 and CDR2: LGHDT and YNNKEL (reference sequence). V dropped 0 bases and J dropped 14 bases, with 11 bases sitting between them. CDR3 length: 12 amino acids. The CDR3 DNA follows: TGTGCCAGCAGCCAAGAGAACCGGGGGCTATATTTT. Protein sequence: CASSQENRGLYF.

This chain uses TRBV7-6 with TRBJ1-2; TRBD1 agrees at 7 bases. This CDR3 comprises 13 residues. Germline trimming cut 5 bases from V and 8 bases from J; bases unmatched to any gene: 8. CDR1 is SGHVS and CDR2 is FNYEAQ in the germline V gene. CDR3 nucleotide sequence: TGTGCCAGCAGCCTCCGGGACAGCCGAGGCTACACCTTC. It encodes CASSLRDSRGYTF.

V is TRBV27 and J is TRBJ1-6; D is undetermined. The V end lost 6 bases, the J end lost 5 bases, and 17 bases lay between the germline ends. The germline CDR1 and CDR2 sequences are MNHEY and SMNVEV (reference sequence). The CDR3 is made up of 16 amino acids. The CDR3 nucleotides read TGTGCCAGCAGAGATACCCCGGGTCTCAATAATTCACCCCTCCACTTT. Translated, it gives CASRDTPGLNNSPLHF.

This clone has more than one count but fewer than ten. The chain joins TRBV2 to TRBJ1-2; 8 positions agree with TRBD1. V gave up 8 bases and J gave up 4 bases; unmatched junction bases: 6. Germline CDR1 and CDR2: SNHLY and FYNNEI. This CDR3 has 13 amino acids. The CDR3 DNA follows: TGTGCCAGCGGAGGACAGGGAGTCTATGGCTACACCTTC. It yields the protein CASGGQGVYGYTF.

The rearrangement uses TRBV11-2 and TRBJ1-1; tentative D call: TRBD1 (5 bases). Germline V gene lookup returns CDR1 SGHAT and CDR2 FQNNGV. Trimming shortened V by 6 bases and J by 3 bases, and 11 bases separated the two germline ends. The CDR3 sequence is 13 residues long. The CDR3 coding sequence is TGTGCCAGCAGTAATCAGGGTTACACTGAAGCTTTCTTT. Its translation: CASSNQGYTEAFF.

J is TRBJ2-7 and V is TRBV5-3; 10 nucleotides line up with TRBD1. TRBV5-3 is sorted into the ORF group, with uncertain function. CDR3 length equals 18 residues. The junction had 13 bases not matched to a gene; V was cut back by 0 bases and J by 4 bases. CDR3 in amino acids: CARSLGGPGQGVSYEQYF. DNA of the CDR3: TGTGCCAGAAGCTTGGGGGGTCCCGGACAGGGGGTTTCGTACGAGCAGTACTTC.

This chain links TRBV7-2 with TRBJ2-7; D is undetermined. The CDR3 totals 12 residues. V lost 5 bases to trimming and J lost 7 bases, with 12 bases between them. Germline values: CDR1 SGHTA, CDR2 FQGNSA. The DNA for the CDR3 is TGTGCCAGCAGCCAAGATCGGTTAGAGCAGTACTTC. This codes for CASSQDRLEQYF.

With regard to this clone: This specimen includes other DNA sequences encoding the same CDR3. V and J are TRBV4-2 and TRBJ2-7; 9 bases agree with TRBD2. V gave up 0 bases and J gave up 4 bases; unmatched junction bases: 4. The CDR3 has 15 residues. Per germline, CDR1 LGHNA and CDR2 YNFKEQ. Here the CDR3 DNA reads TGTGCCAGCAGCCAAGATCTAGCGGGGTCTTACGAGCAGTACTTC. Translating gives CASSQDLAGSYEQYF.